This entry lists 23 T cell receptor beta chains sequenced from one sample in a study of blood T cell repertoires in COVID-19. Here immunoSEQ multiplex PCR was the method, and the copy in TCRdb shows in-frame clones only, minus some. The table shows some 55,000 clones, with roughly four fifths occurring only once. Material: peripheral blood. These receptors came from a woman aged 55 to 70 with acute or convalescent COVID-19.

The V call is TRBV4-2, the J call TRBJ1-4; weak D call: TRBD1 (6 bases). Per germline, CDR1 LGHNA and CDR2 YNFKEQ. Trimming shortened V by 1 base and J by 5 bases, and 8 bases separated the two germline ends. This CDR3 has 14 residues. The CDR3: CASSQGQGNEKLFF. CDR3 coding DNA: TGTGCCAGCAGCCAAGGGCAGGGGAATGAAAAACTGTTTTTT.

This chain connects TRBV5-5 to TRBJ1-1; perhaps TRBD1 as D (5 bases). CDR1 is SGHKS and CDR2 is YYEKEE in the germline V gene (reference sequence). This CDR3 spans 13 amino acids. Between the trimmed V and J ends, which lost 4 bases and 3 bases, there was a span of 10 bases. DNA for the CDR3: TGTGCCAGCAGCGATGCAGGGTACACTGAAGCTTTCTTT. It codes for CASSDAGYTEAFF. Filled out from reference TRBV5-5 and TRBJ1-1, the complete variable domain reads DAGVTQSPTHLIKTRGQQVTLRCSPISGHKSVSWYQQVLGQGPQFIFQYYEKEERGRGNFPDRFSARQFPNYSSELNVNALLLGDSALYLCASSDAGYTEAFFGQGTRLTVV.

The chain combines TRBV6-5 with TRBJ1-2, with unresolved D. The CDR3 totals 16 residues. V was trimmed by 1 base and J by 0 bases, leaving 12 bases between them. Germline values: CDR1 MNHEY, CDR2 SVGAGI. CDR3 sequence: CASSYWEGAANYGYTF. The CDR3 DNA sequence: TGTGCCAGCAGTTACTGGGAGGGTGCAGCTAACTATGGCTACACCTTC.

This chain connects TRBV7-8 to TRBJ2-6; tentatively, D is TRBD2 (5 bases). The CDR3 is 17 residues long. The germline V gene has CDR1 SGHVS and CDR2 FQNEAQ. V lost 5 bases, J lost 0 bases, and 14 bases lay in between. In DNA, the CDR3 is TGTGCCAGCAGCCAGTCGGGAAGGGCCTCTGGGGCCAACGTCCTGACTTTC. Amino acids: CASSQSGRASGANVLTF.

The chain combines TRBV2 with TRBJ1-2; 7 bases agree with TRBD1. The CDR3 has 13 amino acids. V gave up 6 bases and J gave up 4 bases; unmatched junction bases: 5. In germline, CDR1 is SNHLY, CDR2 FYNNEI. CDR3 DNA: TGTGCCAGCAGGGCCGGGACAGTCTATGGCTACACCTTC. Encoded protein: CASRAGTVYGYTF. Variable domain in full (rest from reference TRBV2 and TRBJ1-2): EPEVTQTPSHQVTQMGQEVILRCVPISNHLYFYWYRQILGQKVEFLVSFYNNEISEKSEIFDDQFSVERPDGSNFTLKIRSTKLEDSAMYFCASRAGTVYGYTFGSGTRLTVV.

The rearrangement uses TRBV29-1 and TRBJ2-7, with 7 nucleotides matching TRBD1. The CDR3 has 14 amino acids. Germline V CDR1 and CDR2: SQVTM, ANQGSEA. V shed 6 bases, J shed 2 bases, and the junction held 10 bases outside the gene matches. In nucleotides, the CDR3 is TGCAGCGTCACGACAGGGACGTCCACCTACGAGCAGTACTTC. It is translated as CSVTTGTSTYEQYF.

V usage is TRBV30 and J usage is TRBJ1-2; maybe TRBD1 (5 bases). In germline, CDR1 is GTSNPN, CDR2 SVGIG (reference sequence). The CDR3 is 14 amino acids. Trimming left V 5 bases short and J 2 bases short, with 15 bases between. CDR3 nucleotide sequence: TGTGCCTGGCAGACAGATATGAGAAACTATGGCTACACCTTC. It codes for CAWQTDMRNYGYTF.

V is TRBV6-1 and J is TRBJ1-6; 7 positions match TRBD1. The CDR3 is made up of 15 amino acids. Germline CDR1 is MNHNS and CDR2 is SASEGT. With V trimmed by 2 bases and J by 4 bases, 2 bases remained unmatched. CDR3 loop: CASSEPGQYNSPLHF. The DNA for the CDR3 is TGTGCCAGCAGTGAACCGGGACAGTATAATTCACCCCTCCACTTT.

The rearrangement links TRBV9 to TRBJ2-3; D is possibly TRBD1 (5 bases). The V and J ends lost 0 bases and 2 bases respectively, with 13 bases between them. Germline V gene lookup returns CDR1 SGDLS and CDR2 YYNGEE. CDR3 length: 16 residues. This CDR3 is CASSVESRVFTDTQYF. The CDR3 nucleotides are TGTGCCAGCAGCGTAGAGAGCAGGGTATTCACAGATACGCAGTATTTT.

The V and J genes are TRBV7-2 and TRBJ1-5; 7 bases line up with TRBD1. The CDR3 is 15 residues long. V dropped 0 bases and J dropped 1; count of bases not matched to a gene: 0. CDR1 is SGHTA, CDR2 FQGNSA, per germline. CDR3 DNA: TGTGCCAGCAGCTTAGCGGGACAGAGCAATCAGCCCCAGCATTTT. The encoded protein is CASSLAGQSNQPQHF.

This clone was found once. J is TRBJ2-5 and V is TRBV6-6; D possibly corresponds to TRBD2 (6 bases). Per germline, CDR1 MNHNY and CDR2 SVGAGI (reference sequence). The CDR3 totals 16 residues. The V and J ends lost 0 bases and 2 bases respectively, with 13 bases between them. CDR3 sequence: CASSYSHGGAQETQYF. As DNA, the CDR3 is TGTGCCAGCAGTTACTCGCACGGGGGAGCACAAGAGACCCAGTACTTC.

The chain joins TRBV5-4 to TRBJ2-1; 8 positions agree with TRBD2. The trim removed 5 bases at V and 2 bases at J, leaving 9 bases unmatched. Looked up from germline, CDR1 is SGHNT and CDR2 is YYREEE (reference sequence). The CDR3 is 16 residues long. CDR3 nucleotide sequence: TGTGCCAGCAGAGCAGCGGGAGATGCTCCCTACAATGAGCAGTTCTTC. Its protein is CASRAAGDAPYNEQFF. Full variable domain (rest looked up from reference TRBV5-4 and TRBJ2-1): ETGVTQSPTHLIKTRGQQVTLRCSSQSGHNTVSWYQQALGQGPQFIFQYYREEENGRGNFPPRFSGLQFPNYSSELNVNALELDDSALYLCASRAAGDAPYNEQFFGPGTRLTVL.

The chain recombines TRBV4-1 with TRBJ1-4; a possible D gene is TRBD1 (5 bases). This CDR3 contains 14 residues. Trimming removed 2 bases from V and 8 bases from J, with 12 bases in between. The germline V gene encodes CDR1 MGHRA and CDR2 YSYEKL. The CDR3: CASSQRRKGEKLFF. DNA for the CDR3: TGCGCCAGCAGCCAACGACGGAAGGGGGAAAAACTGTTTTTT.

The gene calls are TRBV4-2 and TRBJ1-1, with D unclear. Germline CDR1 and CDR2: LGHNA and YNFKEQ. The CDR3 is 15 amino acids. The ends were cut back, 0 bases at V and 1 base at J, with 9 bases in the middle. The CDR3 loop is CASSQDLAGNTEAFF. The CDR3 coding sequence is TGTGCCAGCAGCCAAGATTTGGCAGGGAACACTGAAGCTTTCTTT.

A few counts support this clone. The chain employs TRBV6-5 and TRBJ1-2; 7 positions match TRBD1. Germline V gene sequence: CDR1 MNHEY, CDR2 SVGAGI. The CDR3 length is 14 residues. Losses at the gene ends were 6 bases for V and 1 base for J; bases not matched to a gene: 5. CDR3 nucleotides: TGTGCCAGCAGGAACAGGGGTAATAACTATGGCTACACCTTC. Residues: CASRNRGNNYGYTF.

The chain couples TRBV6-5 to TRBJ2-7; D perhaps matches TRBD2 (7 bases). V lost 6 bases and J lost 5, with 14 bases in between. The CDR3 loop spans 13 amino acids. From germline, CDR1 is MNHEY and CDR2 SVGAGI. The CDR3 protein is CASRRGPRDEQYF. The CDR3 nucleotides are TGTGCCAGCAGGCGGGGGCCTCGGGACGAGCAGTACTTC.

This chain joins TRBV7-9 and TRBJ2-7; 7 bases align to TRBD2. The V gene's germline CDR1 is SEHNR and CDR2 FQNEAQ (reference sequence). The CDR3 sequence is 14 residues long. J was trimmed by 0 bases and V by 3 bases; bases with no gene match: 2. CDR3 amino acids: CASSLGGDSYEQYF. CDR3 nucleotide sequence: TGTGCCAGCAGCTTGGGGGGGGACTCCTACGAGCAGTACTTC.

V usage is TRBV7-9 and J usage is TRBJ2-1, with 8 positions matching TRBD1. The CDR3 totals 16 residues. V lost 7 bases to trimming and J lost 4 bases; unmatched junction nucleotides: 12. Germline values: CDR1 SEHNR, CDR2 FQNEAQ (reference sequence). In DNA, the CDR3 is TGTGCCAGCATGCCCACTCGGACAGGGTCTTACAATGAGCAGTTCTTC. It specifies CASMPTRTGSYNEQFF.

The chain recombines TRBV5-1 with TRBJ1-1; the D gene is possibly TRBD1 (5 bases). With 4 bases removed from V and 3 bases from J, the gap between germline ends came to 16 bases. Looked up from germline, CDR1 is SGHRS and CDR2 is YFSETQ. This CDR3 has 15 amino acids. CDR3 in DNA: TGCGCCAGCAGCACCGGGTCCGGGGGGGACACTGAAGCTTTCTTT. It specifies CASSTGSGGDTEAFF. Full variable domain (missing parts from reference TRBV5-1 and TRBJ1-1): KAGVTQTPRYLIKTRGQQVTLSCSPISGHRSVSWYQQTPGQGLQFLFEYFSETQRNKGNFPGRFSGRQFSNSRSEMNVSTLELGDSALYLCASSTGSGGDTEAFFGQGTRLTVV.

The J gene is TRBJ2-2, the V gene TRBV4-2; TRBD2 matches at 7 bases. CDR3 length: 18 amino acids. Germline V gene lookup returns CDR1 LGHNA and CDR2 YNFKEQ. Trimming at V came to 0 bases and at J to 6 bases, leaving 13 bases not matched to a gene. The CDR3 loop reads CASSQDGRGVRKSGELFF. The CDR3 DNA is TGTGCCAGCAGCCAAGATGGTCGGGGGGTTCGTAAATCCGGGGAGCTGTTTTTT.

J is TRBJ1-1 and V is TRBV6-5; D perhaps matches TRBD1 (5 bases). The CDR3 totals 14 residues. V was pared by 5 bases and J by 4 bases, with 14 bases between. Germline V gives CDR1 MNHEY, CDR2 SVGAGI. The CDR3 DNA reads as TGTGCCAGCAGTATCAGATCAGGGCCCACTGAAGCTTTCTTT. This translates into CASSIRSGPTEAFF.

The chain recombines TRBV5-6 with TRBJ2-2; D might be TRBD1 (5 bases). Germline loops: CDR1 SGHDT, CDR2 YYEEEE. V lost 4 bases to trimming and J lost 4 bases, with 20 bases between them. There are 17 residues in the CDR3. The CDR3 DNA reads as TGTGCCAGCAGCCCGATCGCAACAGGCGTCGGCACCGGGGAGCTGTTTTTT. Translated: CASSPIATGVGTGELFF.

This clone occurred a few times. V and J are TRBV7-3 and TRBJ1-1, with TRBD1 matching over 9 bases. This CDR3 region has 14 residues. Trimming at V came to 5 bases and at J to 5 bases, leaving 6 bases not matched to a gene. Germline loops: CDR1 SGHTA, CDR2 FQGTGA. For the CDR3, the DNA is TGTGCCAGCAGCAAGGACAGGGGATTGACTGAAGCTTTCTTT. It codes for CASSKDRGLTEAFF.